Following are 21 T cell receptor beta chains from one sample sequenced in a study of beta chain features in type 1 diabetes. No cognate antigen is known for these TCRs. Whole-study results and caveats: TCRB CDR3 length was moderately but significantly reduced in all four CD4+ subsets of Type 1 diabetes patients.

The investigators reverse transcribed all of the isolated RNA, so they sequenced expressed TCRB transcripts. Sequencing used immunoSEQ multiplex PCR; TCRdb keeps in-frame clones, though not all of them. The sample records roughly 250,000 clones, roughly 22% being singletons. Sequencing was done on a sample of naive CD4+ T cells from blood. Receptor source: a woman aged 40 to 50 with type 1 diabetes.

This clone occurred a few times. This chain links TRBV4-3 with TRBJ2-7; TRBD1 agrees at 8 bases. There are 15 residues in the CDR3. J lost 2 bases, V lost 1 base, and 4 bases had no gene match. Per the germline V gene, CDR1 is LGHNA and CDR2 is YSLEER. The CDR3 region is CASSQGGTGTYEQYF. The DNA of the CDR3 is TGCGCCAGCAGCCAAGGTGGGACAGGAACCTACGAGCAGTACTTC.

This clone was picked up a small number of times. The V and J genes are TRBV6-5 and TRBJ2-7; TRBD2 agrees at 8 bases. The J segment lost 0 bases and the V segment lost 4 bases, leaving 5 bases of the junction unmatched. Germline V gene lookup returns CDR1 MNHEY and CDR2 SVGAGI. The length of the CDR3 is 15 residues. The CDR3 DNA reads as TGTGCCAGCAGTTGGAGCGGGGGAAGCTCCTACGAGCAGTACTTC. Translating gives CASSWSGGSSYEQYF.

This clone was detected only a few times. The chain is built from TRBV11-1 and TRBJ1-1; perhaps TRBD1 as D (6 bases). V was pared by 1 base and J by 6 bases, with 6 bases between. The CDR3 sequence is 12 residues long. The germline gives CDR1 SGHAT, CDR2 FQDESV (reference sequence). This chain's CDR3 is CASSLGTAEAFF. Written as DNA, the CDR3 is TGTGCCAGCAGCTTAGGGACAGCTGAAGCTTTCTTT.

The chain has TRBV7-2 and TRBJ2-1, with D hard to call. Germline CDR1 SGHTA, CDR2 FQGNSA. With 7 bases removed from V and 9 bases from J, the gap between germline ends came to 16 bases. This CDR3 contains 13 residues. The CDR3 loop reads CASTKTRSGEQFF. As DNA, the CDR3 is TGTGCCAGCACCAAAACCAGGTCCGGTGAGCAGTTCTTC.

J is TRBJ1-2 and V is TRBV19; 12 nucleotides match TRBD1. With 5 bases clipped from V and 4 bases from J, the junction kept 8 bases outside the gene matches. Per germline, CDR1 LNHDA and CDR2 SQIVND (reference sequence). This CDR3 region has 16 residues. This CDR3 is CASSYTGTGGTYGYTF. CDR3 sequence (DNA): TGTGCCAGTAGTTACACCGGGACAGGGGGCACCTATGGCTACACCTTC.

The rearrangement links TRBV30 to TRBJ1-1; D unclear. The length of the CDR3 is 15 residues. The germline gives CDR1 GTSNPN, CDR2 SVGIG (reference sequence). Trimming took 0 bases from V and 8 from J, leaving 19 bases between them. CDR3 protein: CAWSVSGPSAGEAFF. The CDR3 DNA sequence: TGTGCCTGGAGTGTAAGCGGGCCTTCCGCGGGGGAAGCTTTCTTT.

J is TRBJ1-4 and V is TRBV7-2; D unresolved. This CDR3 is 15 amino acids long. Germline lookup yields CDR1 SGHTA and CDR2 FQGNSA. V lost 4 bases and J 0 bases, leaving 9 bases between the germline ends. This chain's CDR3 is CASSSNYATNEKLFF. The DNA of the CDR3 is TGTGCCAGCAGCTCCAACTATGCAACTAATGAAAAACTGTTTTTT.

The table lists this clone with a few counts. Other DNA sequences in this sample translate to the same CDR3. The chain is built from TRBV9 and TRBJ1-1; D is unclear. This CDR3 region has 13 residues. CDR1 is SGDLS, CDR2 YYNGEE, per germline. V gave up 2 bases and J gave up 3 bases, with 8 bases separating them. The CDR3 region is CASSVREDTEAFF. The DNA for the CDR3 is TGTGCCAGCAGCGTGCGGGAGGACACTGAAGCTTTCTTT.

This clone was counted a few times. The J gene is TRBJ2-3, the V gene TRBV15; TRBD1 might be the D (5 bases). The CDR3 extends over 14 amino acids. V lost 0 bases, J lost 9 bases, and 13 bases lay in between. CDR1 LNHNV and CDR2 YYDKDF come from the germline V gene (reference sequence). CDR3: CATSRDSTPGTQYF. Written as DNA, the CDR3 is TGTGCCACCAGCAGAGACAGTACCCCAGGGACGCAGTATTTT.

The V and J genes are TRBV18 and TRBJ2-3; tentatively, D is TRBD2 (7 bases). This CDR3 is 15 amino acids long. The germline V gene has CDR1 KGHSH and CDR2 LQKENI. V lost 0 bases and J lost 5, with 12 bases in between. CDR3 protein: CASSPPTGRVDTQYF. For the CDR3, the DNA is TGTGCCAGCTCACCACCTACAGGGAGGGTAGATACGCAGTATTTT.

The genes are TRBV5-4 and TRBJ2-3; 11 nucleotides line up with TRBD2. The CDR3 sequence is 14 residues long. Germline V gives CDR1 SGHNT, CDR2 YYREEE (reference sequence). V lost 4 bases and J lost 3; bases outside the gene matches: 1. CDR3 in DNA: TGTGCCAGCAGCCCTAGCGGGGGGACAGATACGCAGTATTTT. Residues: CASSPSGGTDTQYF.

V is TRBV10-3 and J is TRBJ2-1; 12 positions match TRBD1. The CDR3 has 13 amino acids. V was pared by 8 bases and J by 7 bases, with 3 bases of the junction left unmatched. Germline CDR1 is ENHRY and CDR2 is SYGVKD. The CDR3 DNA sequence: TGTGCCATCGCGGGACAGGGGGCAAATGAGCAGTTCTTC. Translated, it gives CAIAGQGANEQFF.

This clone was seen just once. The chain links TRBV30 to TRBJ1-5, with unresolved D. The CDR3 has 13 residues. Germline V gene lookup returns CDR1 GTSNPN and CDR2 SVGIG (reference sequence). Trimming took off 0 bases at V and 0 bases at J, with 3 bases between the two ends. DNA for the CDR3: TGTGCCTGGAGTGTACATAGCAATCAGCCCCAGCATTTT. This gives the protein CAWSVHSNQPQHF. The variable domain in full, completed from reference TRBV30 and TRBJ1-5, reads SQTIHQWPATLVQPVGSPLSLECTVEGTSNPNLYWYRQAAGRGLQLLFYSVGIGQISSEVPQNLSASRPQDRQFILSSKKLLLSDSGFYLCAWSVHSNQPQHFGDGTRLSIL.

This clone came up a few times. The chain couples TRBV7-2 to TRBJ2-5; 8 bases map to TRBD2. Germline V lookup: CDR1 SGHTA, CDR2 FQGNSA. The V and J ends lost 5 bases and 1 base, in that order; junction bases with no gene match: 6. There are 15 residues in the CDR3. For the CDR3, the DNA is TGTGCCAGCAGCCTTCTAGCGGGTAGCCAAGAGACCCAGTACTTC. Translated, it gives CASSLLAGSQETQYF.

Regarding this clone: Additional DNA sequences in this sample encode the identical CDR3. This sequence joins TRBV18 and TRBJ2-7; 7 positions agree with TRBD2. V shed 2 bases and J 2 bases; nucleotides not matched to a gene: 3. CDR3 length: 14 amino acids. Looked up from germline, CDR1 is KGHSH and CDR2 is LQKENI. CDR3 sequence: CASSPGRETYEQYF. CDR3 DNA: TGTGCCAGCTCACCAGGGCGGGAGACCTACGAGCAGTACTTC.

This clone was seen a few times. The chain is built from TRBV9 and TRBJ2-1, with 9 bases identical to TRBD2. Trimming at V came to 0 bases and at J to 8 bases, leaving 12 bases not matched to a gene. This CDR3 has 17 residues. Germline lookup yields CDR1 SGDLS and CDR2 YYNGEE. CDR3 sequence reads: CASSVAGGGALVYEQFF. CDR3 coding DNA: TGTGCCAGCAGCGTAGCTGGCGGGGGGGCTTTGGTGTATGAGCAGTTCTTC. The complete variable domain, with remaining parts taken from reference TRBV9 and TRBJ2-1, reads DSGVTQTPKHLITATGQRVTLRCSPRSGDLSVYWYQQSLDQGLQFLIQYYNGEERAKGNILERFSAQQFPDLHSELNLSSLELGDSALYFCASSVAGGGALVYEQFFGPGTRLTVL.

The V call is TRBV28, the J call TRBJ1-1; 9 bases are a match to TRBD1. The CDR3 length is 15 residues. Germline lookup yields CDR1 MDHEN and CDR2 SYDVKM. The ends lost 5 bases at V and 6 bases at J; junction bases unmatched: 10. The CDR3 coding sequence is TGTGCCAGCAGTACCCTTGGGACAGGGAAGCCTGAAGCTTTCTTT. Protein product: CASSTLGTGKPEAFF.

The chain has TRBV2 and TRBJ1-1; TRBD1 might be the D (5 bases). Germline V gene data show CDR1 as SNHLY and CDR2 as FYNNEI. Trimming took off 3 bases at V and 6 bases at J, with 14 bases between the two ends. This CDR3 contains 14 residues. The CDR3 spells CASSEVEGKAEAFF. In DNA form, the CDR3 reads TGTGCCAGCAGTGAGGTGGAGGGGAAGGCTGAAGCTTTCTTT.

This clone occurred a few times. The CDR3 DNA reads TGTGCCAGCAGGAGGGGGACAGGGGACGAGCAGTACTTC. Translated, it gives CASRRGTGDEQYF. The V call is TRBV6-5, the J call TRBJ2-7; 10 bases agree with TRBD1. V lost 6 bases, J lost 5 bases, and 4 bases stayed unmatched. CDR1 and CDR2 (germline): MNHEY, SVGAGI. There are 13 residues in the CDR3.

The chain recombines TRBV30 with TRBJ2-1, with 9 bases lining up with TRBD2. The V and J ends lost 4 bases and 3 bases, in that order; junction bases with no gene match: 4. The CDR3 consists of 14 residues. Looked up from germline, CDR1 is GTSNPN and CDR2 is SVGIG (reference sequence). CDR3 sequence (DNA): TGTGCCTGGACCGGGACTAGCAGCTACAATGAGCAGTTCTTC. It is translated as CAWTGTSSYNEQFF. The full variable domain, in which reference TRBV30 and TRBJ2-1 provide the parts outside the CDR3, is SQTIHQWPATLVQPVGSPLSLECTVEGTSNPNLYWYRQAAGRGLQLLFYSVGIGQISSEVPQNLSASRPQDRQFILSSKKLLLSDSGFYLCAWTGTSSYNEQFFGPGTRLTVL.

The chain recombines TRBV5-4 with TRBJ2-3; 9 nucleotides agree with TRBD2. The CDR3 extends over 15 amino acids. V shed 5 bases, J shed 0 bases, and the junction held 4 bases outside the gene matches. Germline V lookup: CDR1 SGHNT, CDR2 YYREEE (reference sequence). The CDR3 DNA reads TGTGCCAGCAGGTCAGCGGGGGGAAGCACAGATACGCAGTATTTT. Amino acid sequence: CASRSAGGSTDTQYF.